Below, one TCR beta chain is given with its context. Its antigen is as yet unknown. PCR used 60 Vbeta primers and 13 Jbeta primers. The data were produced by immunoSEQ multiplex PCR, yet TCRdb's version contains in-frame clones alone and is incomplete. In the table there are approximately 180,000 clones, 77% of which are singletons. This entry comes from a study of cytomegalovirus exposure and HLA in healthy donors. With 6 bases clipped from V and 4 bases from J, the junction kept 11 bases outside the gene matches. The germline CDR1 and CDR2 sequences are MNHEY and SMNVEV (reference sequence). CDR3 size: 16 residues. General study findings and limits: The records held CMV serostatus as the only immune exposure information.

The receptor's source is a woman aged 30 to 39 in good health and CMV-seropositive. Material for sequencing was PBMCs. This chain connects TRBV27 to TRBJ2-3, with 9 bases aligning to TRBD2. CDR3 in amino acids: CASRPTWEREADTQYF. As DNA, the CDR3 is TGTGCCAGCAGGCCGACCTGGGAGCGGGAGGCAGATACGCAGTATTTT.